These 6 T cell receptor beta chains came from one sample sequenced in a study of T cell repertoires in cytomegalovirus infection (dated by TCRdb to about 2019). Antigens of these TCRs are unknown. TCRdb names Illumina HiSeq 1500 as the instrument used. The public sequencing data were trimmed at Q25 with fastp and processed into clonotypes with MiXCR by TCRdb, which kept only in-frame beta chains. Records with the same CDR3 protein are collapsed into one entry carrying the most frequent genes and DNA. The sample profile shows about 130,000 distinct CDR3 sequences; roughly a quarter of them were found once. The biggest ten clones account for 34% of the sample. Sequenced sample: PBMCs, sequenced either directly or after in vitro stimulation (not recorded which). The source is a human donor in good health (CMV status not recorded). Some clones in this sample may be carry-over from other donors' samples.

This clonotype was picked up many times. The J gene is TRBJ2-5, the V gene TRBV28; 12 bases are a match to TRBD2. The J segment lost 5 bases and the V segment lost 6 bases, leaving 4 bases of the junction unmatched. Germline CDR1 and CDR2: MDHEN and SYDVKM. CDR3 length: 14 amino acids. CDR3 region: CASRTSGSLETQYF. The DNA for the CDR3 is TGTGCCAGCAGGACTAGCGGGAGCCTTGAGACCCAGTACTTC. The whole variable domain, filled in from reference TRBV28 and TRBJ2-5, reads DVKVTQSSRYLVKRTGEKVFLECVQDMDHENMFWYRQDPGLGLRLIYFSYDVKMKEKGDIPEGYSVSREKKERFSLILESASTNQTSMYLCASRTSGSLETQYFGPGTRLLVL.

The chain links TRBV6-5 to TRBJ2-5, with TRBD1 as a possible D gene (5 bases). CDR3 length: 13 amino acids. Trimming stripped 6 bases from V and 5 bases from J, with 13 bases between. Germline lookup yields CDR1 MNHEY and CDR2 SVGAGI. The CDR3 region has the DNA TGTGCCAGCAGCCTTGGGGCCCACGAGACCCAGTACTTC. This gives the protein CASSLGAHETQYF.

Ten or more counts support this clonotype. The rearrangement links TRBV7-8 to TRBJ1-3, with D tentatively TRBD1 (6 bases). Trimming removed 4 bases at V and 0 bases at J, with 19 bases between. Germline V gene data show CDR1 as SGHVS and CDR2 as FQNEAQ. The CDR3 consists of 18 residues. CDR3 protein: CASSSHPWGASSGNTIYF. Written as DNA, the CDR3 is TGTGCCAGCAGCTCCCACCCCTGGGGGGCAAGCTCTGGAAACACCATATATTTT.

This clonotype has a handful of counts. The chain employs TRBV6-2 or TRBV6-3 and TRBJ2-5; 8 bases fit TRBD2. In germline, CDR1 is MNHEY, CDR2 SVGEGT. This CDR3 comprises 17 residues. V was pared by 0 bases and J by 5 bases, with 11 bases of the junction left unmatched. This CDR3 is CASSYSLEAGVSETQYF. The CDR3 DNA reads as TGTGCCAGCAGTTACTCACTGGAAGCGGGAGTAAGCGAGACCCAGTACTTC.

This clonotype has ten or more counts. The chain uses TRBV7-2 and TRBJ2-1; the match to TRBD2 covers 13 bases. Germline V gene lookup returns CDR1 SGHTA and CDR2 FQGNSA. J lost 1 base, V lost 5 bases, and 11 bases had no gene match. The CDR3 is 19 residues long. This CDR3 reads CASSLRPGLAGLSYNEQFF. The DNA for the CDR3 is TGTGCCAGCAGCCTCAGACCGGGACTAGCGGGATTATCCTACAATGAGCAGTTCTTC.

J is TRBJ2-1 and V is TRBV6-1, with unresolved D. The CDR3 is 10 amino acids. The germline V gene encodes CDR1 MNHNS and CDR2 SASEGT. The V gene lost 6 bases and the J gene lost 5 bases, with 2 bases spanning the gap. The chain's CDR3 is CASRNNEQFF. The CDR3 DNA reads as TGTGCCAGCAGGAACAATGAGCAGTTCTTC.